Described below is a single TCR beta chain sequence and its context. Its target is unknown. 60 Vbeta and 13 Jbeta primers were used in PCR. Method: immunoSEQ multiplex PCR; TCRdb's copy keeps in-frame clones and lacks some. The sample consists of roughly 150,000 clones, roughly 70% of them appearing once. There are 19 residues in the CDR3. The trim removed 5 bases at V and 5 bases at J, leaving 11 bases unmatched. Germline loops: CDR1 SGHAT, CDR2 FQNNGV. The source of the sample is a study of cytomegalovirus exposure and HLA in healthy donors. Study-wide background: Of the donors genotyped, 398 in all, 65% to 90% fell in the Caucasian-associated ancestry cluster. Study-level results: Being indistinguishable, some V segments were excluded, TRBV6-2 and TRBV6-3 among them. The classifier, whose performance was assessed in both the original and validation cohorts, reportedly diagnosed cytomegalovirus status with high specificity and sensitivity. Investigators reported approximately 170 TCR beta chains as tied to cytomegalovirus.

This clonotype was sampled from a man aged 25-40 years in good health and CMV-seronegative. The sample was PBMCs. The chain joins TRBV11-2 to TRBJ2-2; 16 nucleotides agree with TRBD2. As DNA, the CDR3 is TGTGCCAGCAGCCCCCTCTCGGGACTAGCGGGGGGGTCTACCGGGGAGCTGTTTTTT. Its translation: CASSPLSGLAGGSTGELFF.